This passage covers 30 T cell receptor beta chains from one sample sequenced in a study of Ad26.COV2.S vaccination and SARS-CoV-2 variants. Generated by immunoSEQ multiplex PCR, the TCRdb table keeps only in-frame clones and is missing some. The repertoire holds more than 350,000 clones, roughly 90% seen once, with about 12% in the top ten. Stated treatment: some 19 received Ad26.COV2.S at low or high dose, single or two shots; several received placebo; per-sample allocation not given. Day 63 after the first vaccine or placebo injection was the time point for sampling. The input for sequencing was peripheral blood, taken in a trial of Ad26.COV2.S vaccine versus placebo. Receptors were obtained from a person between 18 and 65 years old who received the Ad26.COV2.S COVID-19 vaccine or a placebo.

J is TRBJ1-1 and V is TRBV5-8, with D unclear. In germline, CDR1 is SGHTS, CDR2 YDEGEE. The CDR3 contains 15 residues. The V end was cut by 4 bases, the J end by 0 bases, with 13 bases between. CDR3 DNA: TGTGCCAGCAGCCTTGTGATACAGCTGAACACTGAAGCTTTCTTT. As protein: CASSLVIQLNTEAFF.

The J gene is TRBJ2-7, the V gene TRBV27; 8 bases agree with TRBD2. In germline, CDR1 is MNHEY, CDR2 SMNVEV (reference sequence). Losses at the gene ends were 1 base for V and 6 bases for J; bases not matched to a gene: 5. The length of the CDR3 is 14 residues. The CDR3 loop is CASSLYSGKVEQYF. CDR3 bases: TGTGCCAGCAGTTTATATAGCGGGAAGGTCGAGCAGTACTTC.

J is TRBJ1-1 and V is TRBV27; D gene ambiguous. The CDR3 is 14 residues long. Trimming stripped 3 bases from V and 2 bases from J, with 10 bases between. CDR1 MNHEY and CDR2 SMNVEV come from the germline V gene (reference sequence). The CDR3: CASSFWGDNTEAFF. The CDR3 region has the DNA TGTGCCAGCAGTTTTTGGGGAGATAACACTGAAGCTTTCTTT.

The chain uses TRBV11-2 and TRBJ2-1, with no clear D. Germline CDR1 and CDR2: SGHAT and FQNNGV. The CDR3 spans 14 residues. Trimming left V 5 bases short and J 6 bases short, with 14 bases between. The CDR3 nucleotides are TGTGCCAGCAGCCCAATAAAGGTCAGCAATGAGCAGTTCTTC. Its translation: CASSPIKVSNEQFF.

V gene TRBV7-8 combines with J gene TRBJ1-5, with a possible D match to TRBD1 (6 bases). Germline values: CDR1 SGHVS, CDR2 FQNEAQ. This CDR3 is built from 16 residues. V was pared by 4 bases and J by 6 bases, with 19 bases between. The CDR3: CASSYAGTNNGQPQHF. The CDR3 bases are TGTGCCAGCAGCTACGCCGGGACAAATAATGGTCAGCCCCAGCATTTT.

The rearrangement uses TRBV7-2 and TRBJ2-7; D is unclear. CDR3 length: 15 amino acids. CDR1 SGHTA and CDR2 FQGNSA come from the germline V gene. Trimming removed 6 bases at V and 3 bases at J, with 18 bases between. In nucleotides, the CDR3 is TGTGCCAGCAGTCCGGGCCCCCGCTCTAACTACGAGCAGTACTTC. Translation gives CASSPGPRSNYEQYF.

The chain is built from TRBV9 and TRBJ2-1; D unclear. The CDR3 is 15 amino acids. V shed 0 bases and J shed 0 bases, with 7 bases lying between them. Germline V lookup: CDR1 SGDLS, CDR2 YYNGEE. As DNA, the CDR3 is TGTGCCAGCAGCGTAGGAATAGTCTCCTACAATGAGCAGTTCTTC. Its translation is CASSVGIVSYNEQFF.

The chain links TRBV7-9 to TRBJ2-7; D remains unclear. Looked up from germline, CDR1 is SEHNR and CDR2 is FQNEAQ (reference sequence). V shed 1 base and J shed 7 bases, with 11 bases lying between them. This CDR3 comprises 13 residues. The CDR3 sequence: CASSLEYSREQYF. CDR3 nucleotides: TGTGCCAGCAGCTTAGAATACTCCCGGGAGCAGTACTTC.

The CDR3 nucleotides read TGTGCCAGCAGCTTAGTTGGGGGGGGTATGTACAATGAGCAGTTCTTC. It codes for CASSLVGGGMYNEQFF. The rearrangement links TRBV7-2 to TRBJ2-1; 7 bases align to TRBD2. There are 16 residues in the CDR3. The V gene end was trimmed by 1 base and the J gene end by 4 bases; junction bases not matched to a gene: 7. CDR1 is SGHTA and CDR2 is FQGNSA in the germline V gene.

The rearrangement joins TRBV4-1 to TRBJ1-1; D gene ambiguous. Deletions cut 1 base from V and 0 bases from J, with 3 bases between. This CDR3 has 13 amino acids. Germline V CDR1 and CDR2: MGHRA, YSYEKL. The DNA of the CDR3 is TGCGCCAGCAGCCAAGGGGTGAACACTGAAGCTTTCTTT. Translating gives CASSQGVNTEAFF.

The chain links TRBV19 to TRBJ2-3; perhaps TRBD2 as D (6 bases). Germline V CDR1 and CDR2: LNHDA, SQIVND (reference sequence). This CDR3 contains 15 residues. Trimming shortened V by 1 base and J by 2 bases, and 10 bases separated the two germline ends. CDR3 sequence (DNA): TGTGCCAGTAGTATAGTCCCTAGCGACACAGATACGCAGTATTTT. Its protein product is CASSIVPSDTDTQYF.

The chain uses TRBV19 and TRBJ2-4, with 8 bases lining up with TRBD1. Germline V CDR1 and CDR2: LNHDA, SQIVND (reference sequence). V was clipped by 3 bases and J by 6 bases; unmatched bases: 16. This CDR3 comprises 18 residues. CDR3 sequence reads: CASSMGERRDRFLNIQYF. The CDR3, as DNA: TGTGCCAGTAGTATGGGGGAGCGGCGGGACAGGTTTTTAAACATTCAGTACTTC.

As regards this clone: The sample carries other DNA sequences with the same CDR3. V gene TRBV6-5 combines with J gene TRBJ2-7; D ambiguous. Germline lookup yields CDR1 MNHEY and CDR2 SVGAGI. Trimming took 0 bases from V and 0 from J, leaving 6 bases between them. CDR3 length: 14 amino acids. The chain's CDR3 is CASSYSTVSYEQYF. The DNA for the CDR3 is TGTGCCAGCAGTTACTCGACCGTCTCCTACGAGCAGTACTTC.

V and J are TRBV9 and TRBJ2-3; TRBD2 matches at 9 bases. The CDR3 is made up of 18 amino acids. The V gene end was trimmed by 3 bases and the J gene end by 2 bases; junction bases not matched to a gene: 13. The germline CDR1 and CDR2 sequences are SGDLS and YYNGEE. The CDR3 loop is CASSAPTGTSFLTDTQYF. For the CDR3, the DNA is TGTGCCAGCAGCGCCCCGACCGGGACTAGCTTTCTCACAGATACGCAGTATTTT. The full variable domain, its missing parts supplied by reference TRBV9 and TRBJ2-3, is DSGVTQTPKHLITATGQRVTLRCSPRSGDLSVYWYQQSLDQGLQFLIQYYNGEERAKGNILERFSAQQFPDLHSELNLSSLELGDSALYFCASSAPTGTSFLTDTQYFGPGTRLTVL.

The chain recombines TRBV14 with TRBJ2-1, with TRBD1 identical over 8 bases. The CDR3 runs to 16 residues. Per germline, CDR1 SGHDN and CDR2 FVKESK. Trimming removed 0 bases from V and 3 bases from J; junction bases left unmatched: 4. The CDR3 DNA reads as TGTGCCAGCAGCCAAGATGACAGGGGTCACTACAATGAGCAGTTCTTC. It translates to CASSQDDRGHYNEQFF.

J is TRBJ1-1 and V is TRBV27; TRBD1 aligns across 10 bases. V trimming: 5 bases; J trimming: 10 bases; junction bases outside the gene matches: 13. Per the germline V gene, CDR1 is MNHEY and CDR2 is SMNVEV (reference sequence). The CDR3 runs 15 residues. The CDR3, as DNA: TGTGCCAGCAGTCCCATTCCCGGGACAGGGGTTGGAGCTTTCTTT. It specifies CASSPIPGTGVGAFF.

The rearrangement joins TRBV18 to TRBJ2-4; TRBD2 is a possible D gene (6 bases). This CDR3 has 13 residues. Looked up from germline, CDR1 is KGHSH and CDR2 is LQKENI. Trimming left V 5 bases short and J 7 bases short, with 12 bases between. This chain's CDR3 is CASSKEGLNIQYF. The DNA for the CDR3 is TGTGCCAGCTCAAAGGAGGGCCTCAACATTCAGTACTTC.

The chain is built from TRBV7-2 and TRBJ2-2; no clear D. Germline V gene data show CDR1 as SGHTA and CDR2 as FQGNSA. The CDR3 spans 14 residues. V dropped 4 bases and J dropped 1 base, with 7 bases sitting between them. The CDR3 protein is CASSSPWNTGELFF. In nucleotides, the CDR3 is TGTGCCAGCAGCTCCCCTTGGAACACCGGGGAGCTGTTTTTT.

The rearrangement links TRBV30 to TRBJ1-2, with D hard to call. Per germline, CDR1 GTSNPN and CDR2 SVGIG (reference sequence). The CDR3 totals 12 residues. Trimming left V 5 bases short and J 1 base short, with 8 bases between. Here the CDR3 DNA reads TGTGCCTGGGCAGGCCTTAACTATGGCTACACCTTC. Translating it yields CAWAGLNYGYTF.

The chain uses TRBV6-1 and TRBJ2-6, with D unresolved. Germline loops: CDR1 MNHNS, CDR2 SASEGT. V was cut by 2 bases and J by 4 bases, with 12 bases left in between. The CDR3 runs to 16 residues. The CDR3 nucleotides are TGTGCCAGCAGTGAACTGGGTCTGGCCGGGGCCAACGTCCTGACTTTC. Its translation: CASSELGLAGANVLTF.

The genes are TRBV6-1 and TRBJ2-4; D is unresolved. The V gene lost 1 base and the J gene lost 9 bases, with 13 bases spanning the gap. The CDR3 covers 14 residues. Germline V gene lookup returns CDR1 MNHNS and CDR2 SASEGT. Here the CDR3 reads CASSEDGPPGIQYF. Here the CDR3 DNA reads TGTGCCAGCAGTGAAGATGGCCCCCCGGGCATTCAGTACTTC.

The CDR3 DNA sequence: TGCGCCAGCGTATCAGATGGGGGGCCCTACAATGAGCAGTTCTTC. This codes for CASVSDGGPYNEQFF. The chain combines TRBV5-1 with TRBJ2-1; D possibly uses TRBD1 or TRBD2 (6 bases each). CDR1 is SGHRS and CDR2 is YFSETQ in the germline V gene. This CDR3 comprises 15 residues. Trimming shortened V by 7 bases and J by 2 bases, and 16 bases separated the two germline ends. Using reference TRBV5-1 and TRBJ2-1 for the parts outside the CDR3, the full variable domain is KAGVTQTPRYLIKTRGQQVTLSCSPISGHRSVSWYQQTPGQGLQFLFEYFSETQRNKGNFPGRFSGRQFSNSRSEMNVSTLELGDSALYLCASVSDGGPYNEQFFGPGTRLTVL.

CDR3 loop: CASSLQGQRNTEAFF. CDR3 coding DNA: TGTGCCAGCAGTCTCCAGGGCCAAAGGAACACTGAAGCTTTCTTT. This chain uses TRBV2 with TRBJ1-1; possible D gene TRBD1, 5 bases. This CDR3 comprises 15 residues. Germline V CDR1 and CDR2: SNHLY, FYNNEI. Trimming took 5 bases from V and 1 from J, leaving 14 bases between them. The variable domain in full, with the rest retrieved from reference TRBV2 and TRBJ1-1, is EPEVTQTPSHQVTQMGQEVILRCVPISNHLYFYWYRQILGQKVEFLVSFYNNEISEKSEIFDDQFSVERPDGSNFTLKIRSTKLEDSAMYFCASSLQGQRNTEAFFGQGTRLTVV.

CDR3 region: CASSVVGLAGDGRRYTQYF. The CDR3 DNA sequence: TGTGCCAGCAGCGTAGTTGGACTAGCGGGAGATGGGCGACGGTATACGCAGTATTTT. The chain carries TRBV9 and TRBJ2-3; TRBD2 matches at 13 bases. This CDR3 has 19 residues. Trimming cost V 0 bases and J 7 bases; bases outside gene matches: 14. Germline V lookup: CDR1 SGDLS, CDR2 YYNGEE.

The V gene is TRBV11-2, the J gene TRBJ1-1; a possible D gene is TRBD1 (5 bases). The CDR3 contains 14 residues. Germline V gives CDR1 SGHAT, CDR2 FQNNGV. V shed 4 bases and J shed 2 bases, with 11 bases lying between them. The CDR3 is CASSWGQGNTEAFF. CDR3 nucleotide sequence: TGTGCCAGCAGCTGGGGTCAGGGCAACACTGAAGCTTTCTTT.

This clone was detected once. This chain links TRBV7-8 with TRBJ2-1; 12 bases agree with TRBD2. There are 20 residues in the CDR3. Looked up from germline, CDR1 is SGHVS and CDR2 is FQNEAQ. With 7 bases clipped from V and 7 bases from J, the junction kept 23 bases outside the gene matches. CDR3 bases: TGTGCCAGCAACACTCAAAACATCAGAACGACTAGCGGGAGTTCTAATGAGCAGTTCTTC. This codes for CASNTQNIRTTSGSSNEQFF.

The chain links TRBV5-1 to TRBJ1-1; D call uncertain. In germline, CDR1 is SGHRS, CDR2 YFSETQ. V gave up 2 bases and J gave up 6 bases, with 11 bases separating them. CDR3 length: 13 amino acids. The CDR3 DNA reads TGCGCCAGCAGCTTACTGTCGGGCGCTGAAGCTTTCTTT. Its translation: CASSLLSGAEAFF. Using reference TRBV5-1 and TRBJ1-1 for the parts outside the CDR3, the full variable domain is KAGVTQTPRYLIKTRGQQVTLSCSPISGHRSVSWYQQTPGQGLQFLFEYFSETQRNKGNFPGRFSGRQFSNSRSEMNVSTLELGDSALYLCASSLLSGAEAFFGQGTRLTVV.

The chain uses TRBV24-1 and TRBJ2-2; TRBD1 matches at 11 bases. Unmatched junction bases numbered 3, after V lost 4 bases and J lost 3 bases. The CDR3 sequence is 16 residues long. Looked up from germline, CDR1 is KGHDR and CDR2 is SFDVKD. Here the CDR3 DNA reads TGTGCCACCAGTGACCCGGGACAGGGGGACACCGGGGAGCTGTTTTTT. As protein: CATSDPGQGDTGELFF.

The J gene is TRBJ1-1, the V gene TRBV30; D unclear. The CDR3 is made up of 15 amino acids. The germline gives CDR1 GTSNPN, CDR2 SVGIG (reference sequence). The ends were cut back, 2 bases at V and 1 base at J, with 14 bases in the middle. The DNA for the CDR3 is TGTGCCTGGAGTCCTCAATATAGAGAGAACACTGAAGCTTTCTTT. This codes for CAWSPQYRENTEAFF.

V gene TRBV30 combines with J gene TRBJ2-7; D is perhaps TRBD1 (5 bases). This CDR3 region has 12 residues. The V end was cut by 2 bases, the J end by 2 bases, with 7 bases between. CDR1 and CDR2 from the germline V gene are GTSNPN and SVGIG (reference sequence). This CDR3 is CAWSQGPYEQYF. The CDR3 region has the DNA TGTGCCTGGAGTCAGGGCCCCTACGAGCAGTACTTC.